This T cell receptor beta chain derives from a study of cytomegalovirus exposure and HLA in healthy donors. Regarding the study as a whole: Most TCR sequences were rare, but some public TCRs occurred in many donors. Near-uniform donor sequencing depth was presumed by presence/absence analyses. An observed cluster of highly shared sequence variants was recorded as a likely sequencing artifact. CMV serostatus was the sole immune exposure information available.

To note about this clone: What it recognizes is unknown.

This CDR3 contains 12 residues. With 7 bases clipped from V and 6 bases from J, the junction kept 6 bases outside the gene matches. The germline V gene encodes CDR1 MDHEN and CDR2 SYDVKM. Primers included in the PCR were 60 Vbeta and 13 Jbeta primers. The protocol was immunoSEQ multiplex PCR, while the TCRdb copy is restricted to in-frame clones and leaves out a portion. This sample's table has about 52,000 clones. The source of this sequence is a woman in her fifties or sixties in good health and CMV-seropositive. Sample: PBMCs. The J gene is TRBJ2-7, the V gene TRBV28, with 7 bases that match TRBD1. In DNA form, the CDR3 reads TGTGCCAGCACCTCGACAGGGCGCGAGCAGTACTTC. Its translation: CASTSTGREQYF. Full variable domain (outside the CDR3, taken from reference TRBV28 and TRBJ2-7): DVKVTQSSRYLVKRTGEKVFLECVQDMDHENMFWYRQDPGLGLRLIYFSYDVKMKEKGDIPEGYSVSREKKERFSLILESASTNQTSMYLCASTSTGREQYFGPGTRLTVT.